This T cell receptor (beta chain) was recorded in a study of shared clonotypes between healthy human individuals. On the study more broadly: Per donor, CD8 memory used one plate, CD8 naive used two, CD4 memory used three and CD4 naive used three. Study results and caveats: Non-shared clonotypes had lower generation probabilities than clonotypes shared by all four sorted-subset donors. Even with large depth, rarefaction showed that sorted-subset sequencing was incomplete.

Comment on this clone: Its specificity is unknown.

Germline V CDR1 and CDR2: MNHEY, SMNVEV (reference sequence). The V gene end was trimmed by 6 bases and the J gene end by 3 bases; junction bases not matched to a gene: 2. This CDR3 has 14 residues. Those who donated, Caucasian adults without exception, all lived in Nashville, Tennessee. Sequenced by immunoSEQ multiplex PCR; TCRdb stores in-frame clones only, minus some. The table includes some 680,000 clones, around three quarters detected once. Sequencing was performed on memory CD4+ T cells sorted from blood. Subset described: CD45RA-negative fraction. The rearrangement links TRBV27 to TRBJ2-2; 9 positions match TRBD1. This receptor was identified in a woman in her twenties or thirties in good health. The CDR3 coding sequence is TGTGCCAGCAGCGGGACAGGGTACACCGGGGAGCTGTTTTTT. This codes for CASSGTGYTGELFF.